The 9 T cell receptor beta chains below come from one sample, sequenced in a study of brain T cells in children with intractable seizures. Clones were sequenced by immunoSEQ multiplex PCR, and TCRdb holds only the in-frame ones, with some missing. The sample includes 35,000 to 50,000 clones, around 90% of them seen just once. The sequenced sample was peripheral blood, obtained at surgery. These receptors all come from a girl aged 2-10 years with tuberous sclerosis and intractable seizures.

This rearrangement joins TRBV27 to TRBJ2-5; TRBD1 is a possible D gene (6 bases). CDR3 size: 14 residues. The germline V gene has CDR1 MNHEY and CDR2 SMNVEV (reference sequence). V shed 3 bases and J shed 2 bases, with 10 bases lying between them. This chain's CDR3 is CASSFNRGQETQYF. The CDR3 DNA reads as TGTGCCAGCAGTTTTAATAGGGGGCAAGAGACCCAGTACTTC.

The V call is TRBV6-5, the J call TRBJ1-2, with D maybe TRBD1 (6 bases). The ends were cut back, 4 bases at V and 7 bases at J, with 19 bases in the middle. Per the germline V gene, CDR1 is MNHEY and CDR2 is SVGAGI. CDR3 length equals 15 residues. The CDR3 DNA follows: TGTGCCAGCAGTTCCCCCAGTGGGACACTCCCTGGCTACACCTTC. It translates to CASSSPSGTLPGYTF.

The chain's CDR3 is CASSAGVNTGELFF. CDR3 DNA sequence: TGTGCCAGTAGTGCCGGAGTGAACACCGGGGAGCTGTTTTTT. The genes are TRBV19 and TRBJ2-2; D not resolved. Germline lookup yields CDR1 LNHDA and CDR2 SQIVND (reference sequence). The CDR3 runs 14 residues. V shed 5 bases and J shed 1 base, with 8 bases lying between them.

The chain links TRBV6-5 to TRBJ2-7; unclear D gene. The V end was cut by 6 bases, the J end by 5 bases, with 14 bases between. The CDR3 contains 13 residues. CDR1 MNHEY and CDR2 SVGAGI come from the germline V gene. The CDR3 DNA follows: TGTGCCAGCAGGATGGGAAACATCGACGAGCAGTACTTC. Amino acid sequence: CASRMGNIDEQYF.

A single count supports this clone. This rearrangement joins TRBV5-1 to TRBJ2-7, with TRBD2 matching 11 bases. V shed 4 bases and J 0 bases; nucleotides not matched to a gene: 6. The germline CDR1 and CDR2 sequences are SGHRS and YFSETQ. This CDR3 spans 16 amino acids. The CDR3 sequence: CASSHLAGGLSYEQYF. In DNA, the CDR3 is TGCGCCAGCAGCCATCTAGCGGGGGGTCTCTCCTACGAGCAGTACTTC. The full variable domain, in which reference TRBV5-1 and TRBJ2-7 provide the parts outside the CDR3, is KAGVTQTPRYLIKTRGQQVTLSCSPISGHRSVSWYQQTPGQGLQFLFEYFSETQRNKGNFPGRFSGRQFSNSRSEMNVSTLELGDSALYLCASSHLAGGLSYEQYFGPGTRLTVT.

The J gene is TRBJ2-5, the V gene TRBV7-3; 7 positions agree with TRBD2. The germline V gene encodes CDR1 SGHTA and CDR2 FQGTGA. V shed 5 bases, J shed 2 bases, and the junction held 2 bases outside the gene matches. The CDR3 has 13 amino acids. CDR3 sequence: CASSPGLQETQYF. DNA for the CDR3: TGTGCCAGCAGCCCGGGACTACAAGAGACCCAGTACTTC.

A single count supports this clone. The V and J genes are TRBV6-7 and TRBJ2-6, with a weak D call TRBD1 (6 bases). TRBV6-7 is an ORF for which the function is uncertain. Between the trimmed V and J ends, which lost 6 bases and 0 bases, there was a span of 15 bases. The CDR3 is 17 amino acids. CDR3 in amino acids: CASRNRDINSGANVLTF. The CDR3 DNA sequence: TGTGCCAGCAGAAACAGGGACATCAACTCTGGGGCCAACGTCCTGACTTTC.

The rearrangement uses TRBV9 and TRBJ2-1; no clear D. This CDR3 has 10 amino acids. The ends were cut back, 5 bases at V and 5 bases at J, with 2 bases in the middle. CDR1 and CDR2 (germline): SGDLS, YYNGEE. The CDR3 loop reads CASSDNEQFF. CDR3 sequence (DNA): TGTGCCAGCAGTGACAATGAGCAGTTCTTC. The full variable domain, rest sourced from reference TRBV9 and TRBJ2-1, is DSGVTQTPKHLITATGQRVTLRCSPRSGDLSVYWYQQSLDQGLQFLIQYYNGEERAKGNILERFSAQQFPDLHSELNLSSLELGDSALYFCASSDNEQFFGPGTRLTVL.

This chain connects TRBV12-5 to TRBJ1-1; the match to TRBD1 covers 8 bases. Germline CDR1 is LGHNT and CDR2 is FRNRAP. This CDR3 contains 15 residues. V lost 3 bases to trimming and J lost 11 bases; unmatched junction nucleotides: 14. Written as DNA, the CDR3 is TGTGCTAGTGGTTTTACCCAGGGGGCGCATTATCGGGCTTTCTTT. This translates into CASGFTQGAHYRAFF.